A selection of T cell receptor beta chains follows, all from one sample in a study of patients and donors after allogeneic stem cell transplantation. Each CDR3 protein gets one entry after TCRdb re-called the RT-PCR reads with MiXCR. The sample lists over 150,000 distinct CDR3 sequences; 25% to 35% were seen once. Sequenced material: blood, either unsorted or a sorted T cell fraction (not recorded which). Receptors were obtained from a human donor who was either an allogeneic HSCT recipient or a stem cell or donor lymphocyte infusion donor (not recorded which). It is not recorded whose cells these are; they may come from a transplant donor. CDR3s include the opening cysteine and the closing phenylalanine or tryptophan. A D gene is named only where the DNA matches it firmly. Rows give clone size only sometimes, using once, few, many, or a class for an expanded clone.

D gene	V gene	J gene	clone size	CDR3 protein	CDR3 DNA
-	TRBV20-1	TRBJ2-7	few	CSAHLRGYEQYF	TGCAGTGCCCATCTTAGAGGATACGAGCAGTACTTC
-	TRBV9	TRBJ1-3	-	CASSPLHSSGNTIYF	TGTGCCAGCAGCCCCCTCCACAGTTCTGGAAACACCATATATTTT
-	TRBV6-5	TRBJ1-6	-	CASRQQEAWGNSPLHF	TGTGCCAGCAGACAACAAGAAGCCTGGGGTAATTCACCCCTCCACTTT
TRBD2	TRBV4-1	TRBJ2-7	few	CASSQAAGVYEQYF	TGCGCCAGCAGCCAAGCGGCGGGGGTCTACGAGCAGTACTTC
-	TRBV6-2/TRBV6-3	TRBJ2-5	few	CASRTVFQETQYF	TGTGCCAGCAGGACAGTATTCCAAGAGACCCAGTACTTC
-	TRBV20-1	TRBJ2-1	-	CSAPLGSGLYNEQFF	TGCAGTGCCCCCCTGGGGAGCGGTCTGTACAATGAGCAGTTCTTC
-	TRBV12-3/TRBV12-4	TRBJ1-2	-	CASSPFALGSGYTF	TGTGCCAGCAGTCCCTTTGCCCTTGGGTCCGGCTACACCTTC
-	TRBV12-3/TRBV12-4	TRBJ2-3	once	CASSIRGTDTQYF	TGTGCCAGCAGCATTCGAGGCACAGATACGCAGTATTTT
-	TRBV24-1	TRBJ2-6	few	CATARPGANVLTF	TGTGCCACCGCTCGTCCTGGGGCCAACGTCCTGACTTTC
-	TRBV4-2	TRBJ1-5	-	CASSQDKNSNQPQHF	TGTGCCAGCAGCCAAGACAAGAATAGCAATCAGCCCCAGCATTTT
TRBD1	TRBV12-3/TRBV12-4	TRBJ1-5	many	CASSDYRGLQPQHF	TGTGCCAGCAGTGACTACAGGGGTTTACAGCCCCAGCATTTT
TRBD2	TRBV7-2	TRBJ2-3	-	CASSLARTSGRAITDTQYF	TGTGCCAGCAGCTTAGCGCGGACTAGCGGGAGGGCCATCACAGATACGCAGTATTTT
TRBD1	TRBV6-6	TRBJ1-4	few	CASSYLAGQGGVNEKLFF	TGTGCCAGCAGTTACTTGGCCGGACAGGGGGGAGTTAATGAAAAACTGTTTTTT
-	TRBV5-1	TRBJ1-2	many	CASSLDRARYGYTF	TGCGCCAGCAGCTTGGACAGGGCCCGATATGGCTACACCTTC
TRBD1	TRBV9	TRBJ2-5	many	CASSVDKGARGETQYF	TGTGCCAGCAGCGTAGATAAGGGGGCGCGAGGAGAGACCCAGTACTTC